These T cell receptor beta chains were read from a single sample in a study of graft-versus-host responses after intestinal transplantation. The data were produced by immunoSEQ multiplex PCR, yet TCRdb's version contains in-frame clones alone and is incomplete. The data contain 130,000 or so clones, more than 80% of them singletons. For these TCRs, the target antigens are not known. Sample: unstimulated CD4+ T cells sorted from spleen or lymph node cells, taken before intestinal transplant. The origin of the receptors is a human donor who received an intestinal transplant. The CDR3 runs from the conserved cysteine through the conserved F or W. The order of the fields is J gene, V gene, clone size, D gene, CDR3 protein, CDR3 DNA. A D gene is named only where the DNA matches it firmly. Clone size appears in some rows only: once, few, many, or a class for an expanded clone.

J: TRBJ2-7
V: TRBV6-5
size: -
D: -
CDR3: CASRPEWTYEQYF
DNA: TGTGCCAGCAGGCCTGAATGGACCTACGAGCAGTACTTC

J: TRBJ1-4
V: TRBV5-1
size: -
D: -
CDR3: CASSGTPNEKLFF
DNA: TGCGCCAGTAGCGGGACACCTAATGAAAAACTGTTTTTT

J: TRBJ2-1
V: TRBV2
size: -
D: -
CDR3: CASSPYNEQFF
DNA: TGTGCCAGCAGTCCCTACAATGAGCAGTTCTTC

J: TRBJ1-5
V: TRBV15
size: -
D: TRBD1
CDR3: CATSSGQGGTQPQHF
DNA: TGTGCCACCAGCAGCGGACAGGGAGGAACTCAGCCCCAGCATTTT

J: TRBJ2-5
V: TRBV7-2
size: -
D: -
CDR3: CASSPYTGTQYF
DNA: TGTGCCAGCAGCCCCTATACTGGGACCCAGTACTTC

J: TRBJ1-1
V: TRBV11-2
size: -
D: -
CDR3: CASSLARNTEAFF
DNA: TGTGCCAGCAGCTTAGCCAGGAACACTGAAGCTTTCTTT

J: TRBJ1-2
V: TRBV19
size: -
D: TRBD1
CDR3: CASTWDRGRNYGYTF
DNA: TGTGCCAGTACCTGGGACAGGGGGCGAAACTATGGCTACACCTTC

J: TRBJ2-3
V: TRBV12-5
size: -
D: -
CDR3: CASGGGASGTQYF
DNA: TGTGCTAGTGGTGGGGGGGCTAGCGGAACGCAGTATTTT

J: TRBJ2-5
V: TRBV7-9
size: -
D: -
CDR3: CASSWGLETQYF
DNA: TGTGCCAGCAGCTGGGGGTTAGAGACCCAGTACTTC

J: TRBJ2-4
V: TRBV7-9
size: -
D: -
CDR3: CASSLRGDGSNIQYF
DNA: TGTGCCAGCAGCTTAAGGGGGGACGGATCAAACATTCAGTACTTC

J: TRBJ1-1
V: TRBV6-5
size: -
D: TRBD1
CDR3: CATLIQGGSEAFF
DNA: TGTGCCACACTCATTCAGGGGGGCTCTGAAGCTTTCTTT

J: TRBJ2-7
V: TRBV9
size: -
D: TRBD1
CDR3: CASSARQGDYEQYF
DNA: TGTGCCAGCAGCGCCAGACAGGGCGACTACGAGCAGTACTTC

J: TRBJ1-2
V: TRBV18
size: -
D: -
CDR3: CASSPGKQTYGYTF
DNA: TGTGCCAGCTCACCAGGGAAACAGACCTATGGCTACACCTTC

J: TRBJ2-5
V: TRBV5-1
size: once
D: -
CDR3: CASSLGVSTKETQYF
DNA: TGCGCCAGCAGCTTGGGGGTATCCACGAAGGAGACCCAGTACTTC

J: TRBJ2-7
V: TRBV11-2
size: -
D: -
CDR3: CASSLRVGNEQYF
DNA: TGTGCCAGCAGCTTGCGGGTGGGCAACGAGCAGTACTTC

J: TRBJ2-1
V: TRBV18
size: -
D: TRBD2
CDR3: CASSPGPGGGEQFF
DNA: TGTGCTAGCTCACCAGGGCCCGGGGGGGGTGAGCAGTTCTTC

J: TRBJ1-5
V: TRBV13
size: -
D: TRBD1
CDR3: CASSLEGAQPQHF
DNA: TGTGCCAGCAGCTTAGAGGGGGCTCAGCCCCAGCATTTT

J: TRBJ2-1
V: TRBV2
size: -
D: TRBD2
CDR3: CASSVFLAGFSQGEQFF
DNA: TGTGCCAGCAGTGTTTTTCTAGCGGGGTTCAGCCAGGGTGAGCAGTTCTTC

J: TRBJ2-2
V: TRBV4-1
size: -
D: -
CDR3: CASSQDLGTGELFF
DNA: TGCGCCAGCAGCCAAGATTTGGGCACCGGGGAGCTGTTTTTT

J: TRBJ1-4
V: TRBV10-2
size: -
D: TRBD1
CDR3: CASSPWGQGDEKLFF
DNA: TGCGCCAGCAGCCCCTGGGGACAGGGGGATGAAAAACTGTTTTTT

J: TRBJ2-7
V: TRBV5-1
size: -
D: TRBD2
CDR3: CASSPGTSGNFEQYF
DNA: TGCGCCAGCAGCCCGGGGACTAGCGGGAACTTCGAGCAGTACTTC

J: TRBJ2-7
V: TRBV7-8
size: -
D: -
CDR3: CASSSRTAASYEQYF
DNA: TGTGCCAGCAGCTCAAGGACCGCCGCCTCCTACGAGCAGTACTTC

J: TRBJ2-6
V: TRBV9
size: -
D: -
CDR3: CASSVARPGTKPFGANVLTF
DNA: TGTGCCAGCAGCGTAGCCCGTCCGGGGACAAAGCCCTTTGGGGCCAACGTCCTGACTTTC

J: TRBJ2-1
V: TRBV4-1
size: -
D: TRBD2
CDR3: CASSQESGASGGRNNEQFF
DNA: TGCGCCAGCAGCCAAGAATCGGGAGCTAGCGGGGGGCGAAACAATGAGCAGTTCTTC

J: TRBJ1-3
V: TRBV19
size: -
D: -
CDR3: CASSIEVSSGNTIYF
DNA: TGTGCCAGTAGTATTGAGGTCTCCTCTGGAAACACCATATATTTT

J: TRBJ2-3
V: TRBV5-1
size: -
D: -
CDR3: CASSSIDTDTQYF
DNA: TGCGCCAGCAGCTCCATAGACACAGATACGCAGTATTTT

J: TRBJ1-4
V: TRBV30
size: -
D: TRBD1
CDR3: CASGQGNEKLFF
DNA: TGTGCCTCGGGACAGGGAAATGAAAAACTGTTTTTT

J: TRBJ2-1
V: TRBV6-5
size: -
D: -
CDR3: CASSSGLGGPGNEQFF
DNA: TGTGCCAGCAGTTCGGGCCTCGGGGGGCCGGGCAATGAGCAGTTCTTC

J: TRBJ2-5
V: TRBV30
size: -
D: -
CDR3: CAWSVRGRETQYF
DNA: TGTGCCTGGAGTGTCCGGGGACGAGAGACCCAGTACTTC

J: TRBJ2-1
V: TRBV2
size: -
D: TRBD2
CDR3: CASSVPLVWGGSYNEQFF
DNA: TGTGCCAGCAGTGTACCCCTAGTCTGGGGGGGGTCCTACAATGAGCAGTTCTTC

J: TRBJ1-1
V: TRBV6-1
size: -
D: -
CDR3: CASSDSWANTEAFF
DNA: TGTGCCAGCAGTGACAGTTGGGCGAACACTGAAGCTTTCTTT

J: TRBJ1-1
V: TRBV5-1
size: -
D: -
CDR3: CASSSDWGGSTEAFF
DNA: TGCGCCAGCAGCTCCGATTGGGGGGGATCGACTGAAGCTTTCTTT

J: TRBJ2-7
V: TRBV5-1
size: -
D: TRBD2
CDR3: CASSPRPGGGTSYEQYF
DNA: TGCGCCAGCAGCCCGCGGCCGGGCGGGGGTACTTCCTACGAGCAGTACTTC

J: TRBJ1-6
V: TRBV18
size: -
D: -
CDR3: CASSPNPNSPLHF
DNA: TGTGCCAGCTCACCGAACCCAAATTCACCCCTCCACTTT

J: TRBJ2-4
V: TRBV11-2
size: -
D: -
CDR3: CASSPTVAKNIQYF
DNA: TGTGCCAGCAGCCCGACGGTAGCCAAAAACATTCAGTACTTC

J: TRBJ2-2
V: TRBV2
size: -
D: -
CDR3: CASSSNTGELFF
DNA: TGTGCCAGCAGTTCCAACACCGGGGAGCTGTTTTTT

J: TRBJ1-6
V: TRBV27
size: once
D: -
CDR3: CASSLARSNNSPLHF
DNA: TGTGCCAGCAGTTTGGCGAGGAGCAATAATTCACCCCTCCACTTT

J: TRBJ1-2
V: TRBV9
size: -
D: -
CDR3: CASSVVGAGNGYTF
DNA: TGTGCCAGCAGCGTAGTTGGGGCAGGGAATGGCTACACCTTC

J: TRBJ2-7
V: TRBV23-1
size: -
D: -
CDR3: CASSQCPGGYEQYF
DNA: TGCGCCAGCAGTCAATGCCCTGGGGGGTACGAGCAGTACTTC

J: TRBJ2-7
V: TRBV7-8
size: -
D: TRBD1
CDR3: CASSLGSGGEQYF
DNA: TGTGCCAGCAGCTTAGGATCAGGGGGCGAGCAGTACTTC

J: TRBJ2-7
V: TRBV4-1
size: -
D: -
CDR3: CASSQDTRLAYEQYF
DNA: TGCGCCAGCAGCCAAGATACTCGCCTCGCCTACGAGCAGTACTTC

J: TRBJ1-3
V: TRBV18
size: -
D: -
CDR3: CASSISGTSGNTIYF
DNA: TGTGCCAGCTCCATATCCGGGACGTCGGGAAACACCATATATTTT

J: TRBJ1-2
V: TRBV13
size: -
D: -
CDR3: CASSQTGPSWDGYTF
DNA: TGTGCCAGCAGCCAAACGGGGCCCTCCTGGGATGGCTACACCTTC

J: TRBJ2-1
V: TRBV27
size: -
D: TRBD2
CDR3: CASSSSGGAANEQFF
DNA: TGTGCCAGCAGTTCTAGCGGGGGGGCTGCGAATGAGCAGTTCTTC

J: TRBJ1-1
V: TRBV18
size: -
D: -
CDR3: CASSPLGVNVNTEAFF
DNA: TGTGCCAGCTCTCCGTTAGGGGTAAACGTGAACACTGAAGCTTTCTTT

J: TRBJ2-7
V: TRBV18
size: -
D: TRBD2
CDR3: CASSPPGRGGHEQYF
DNA: TGTGCCAGCTCACCACCGGGGCGGGGGGGCCACGAGCAGTACTTC

J: TRBJ2-5
V: TRBV6-1
size: -
D: TRBD2
CDR3: CASRASGVETQYF
DNA: TGTGCCAGCAGGGCTAGCGGGGTCGAGACCCAGTACTTC

J: TRBJ2-1
V: TRBV2
size: -
D: -
CDR3: CASEGEVMGNEQFF
DNA: TGTGCCAGCGAGGGGGAGGTAATGGGGAATGAGCAGTTCTTC

J: TRBJ1-1
V: TRBV7-6
size: -
D: -
CDR3: CASSSRPENTEAFF
DNA: TGTGCCAGCAGCTCCAGGCCGGAAAACACTGAAGCTTTCTTT